Shown below are 12 T cell receptor beta chains from a single sample sequenced in a study of control samples from healthy donors and cancer patients (dated by TCRdb to about 2020). Libraries were constructed by the immunoSEQ multiplex PCR assay. TCRdb's version of the immuneACCESS table is confined to in-frame rearrangements and falls short of the full clone set. An unresolved V gene accounts for under half of the shortfall where checked; the remainder is of unknown origin. The table for this sample lists 170,000 or so clones; more than 85% of them were counted only once. Roughly 2.1% of the sample is taken by the ten largest. Sequencing was done on a sample of blood. Every receptor here comes from a middle-aged woman in good health.

V usage is TRBV10-1 and J usage is TRBJ2-3; D perhaps matches TRBD2 (5 bases). V was clipped by 2 bases and J by 0 bases, with 9 bases between them. The CDR3 runs to 15 residues. Germline CDR1 WNHNN, CDR2 SYGVQD (reference sequence). The CDR3 bases are TGCGCCAGCAGTGAGGGACTTCTGAGCACAGATACGCAGTATTTT. Its protein is CASSEGLLSTDTQYF.

V gene TRBV7-6 combines with J gene TRBJ2-3; 7 bases agree with TRBD1. V trimming: 5 bases; J trimming: 0 bases; junction bases outside the gene matches: 5. The germline gives CDR1 SGHVS, CDR2 FNYEAQ. This CDR3 has 15 residues. CDR3 bases: TGTGCCAGCAGCCCCCAGGGGGTTAGCACAGATACGCAGTATTTT. As protein: CASSPQGVSTDTQYF.

The genes are TRBV6-1 and TRBJ1-2; D is possibly TRBD1 (6 bases). CDR3 length: 13 residues. Trimming shortened V by 1 base and J by 6 bases, and 9 bases separated the two germline ends. The germline gives CDR1 MNHNS, CDR2 SASEGT. The DNA of the CDR3 is TGTGCCAGCAGTGAAGGCGCAGGGGATGGCTACACCTTC. This encodes CASSEGAGDGYTF.

This chain links TRBV4-1 with TRBJ1-1; D not certain. Deletions cut 1 base from V and 3 bases from J, with 9 bases between. The CDR3 sequence is 14 residues long. The germline gives CDR1 MGHRA, CDR2 YSYEKL. CDR3 in amino acids: CASSQVIMDTEAFF. DNA for the CDR3: TGCGCCAGCAGCCAAGTGATCATGGACACTGAAGCTTTCTTT.

V is TRBV19 and J is TRBJ2-6, with D perhaps matching TRBD2 (6 bases). Trimming took off 0 bases at V and 0 bases at J, with 12 bases between the two ends. From germline, CDR1 is LNHDA and CDR2 SQIVND (reference sequence). This CDR3 comprises 18 residues. CDR3 in amino acids: CASSIDGGARSGANVLTF. As DNA, the CDR3 is TGTGCCAGTAGTATAGATGGAGGGGCCCGCTCTGGGGCCAACGTCCTGACTTTC.

In its sample, this clone was seen a few times. The chain combines TRBV5-1 with TRBJ2-3; D call uncertain. Per the germline V gene, CDR1 is SGHRS and CDR2 is YFSETQ. The CDR3 extends over 14 amino acids. V was clipped by 4 bases and J by 0 bases, with 9 bases between them. The CDR3 sequence: CASSVPLSTDTQYF. The CDR3 DNA sequence: TGCGCCAGCAGCGTGCCCCTGAGCACAGATACGCAGTATTTT.

This chain connects TRBV18 to TRBJ1-1; maybe TRBD1 (6 bases). Trimming removed 2 bases from V and 0 bases from J, with 10 bases in between. Germline CDR1 and CDR2: KGHSH and LQKENI. The CDR3 covers 15 residues. For the CDR3, the DNA is TGTGCCAGCTCACCATATCAGGGGTTGAACACTGAAGCTTTCTTT. It yields the protein CASSPYQGLNTEAFF.

This chain links TRBV5-1 with TRBJ2-3; the D gene is possibly TRBD2 (6 bases). Trimming cost V 4 bases and J 5 bases, with 11 bases left between them. The CDR3 has 13 amino acids. From germline, CDR1 is SGHRS and CDR2 YFSETQ. CDR3 coding DNA: TGCGCCAGCAGCCCCGACGGGGGAGATACGCAGTATTTT. Translating gives CASSPDGGDTQYF.

The chain has TRBV19 and TRBJ1-2, with 7 bases lining up with TRBD1. The length of the CDR3 is 15 residues. The V and J ends lost 4 bases and 3 bases, in that order; junction bases with no gene match: 8. Germline CDR1 reads LNHDA; CDR2 reads SQIVND (reference sequence). This CDR3 reads CASSTQGGGHYGYTF. Written as DNA, the CDR3 is TGTGCCAGTAGTACGCAAGGGGGCGGTCACTATGGCTACACCTTC.

V and J are TRBV5-1 and TRBJ1-1; D unresolved. Trimming took off 0 bases at V and 4 bases at J, with 10 bases between the two ends. The CDR3 has 14 residues. Germline V gene data show CDR1 as SGHRS and CDR2 as YFSETQ. The CDR3 spells CASSLEGGITEAFF. CDR3 in DNA: TGCGCCAGCAGCTTGGAAGGCGGGATCACTGAAGCTTTCTTT.

The chain uses TRBV27 and TRBJ2-1, with D unclear. V was trimmed by 6 bases and J by 5 bases, leaving 17 bases between them. Germline V lookup: CDR1 MNHEY, CDR2 SMNVEV (reference sequence). The length of the CDR3 is 15 residues. CDR3 DNA: TGTGCCAGCAGAGATGAGCTGGACCCCCACAATGAGCAGTTCTTC. Its protein product is CASRDELDPHNEQFF.

This rearrangement joins TRBV13 to TRBJ2-7, with D tentatively TRBD1 (7 bases). CDR1 is PRHDT, CDR2 FYEKMQ, per germline (reference sequence). V lost 5 bases and J 0 bases, leaving 11 bases between the germline ends. The CDR3 sequence is 14 residues long. The CDR3 reads CASSAGQNSYEQYF. CDR3 nucleotides: TGTGCCAGCAGCGCGGGACAGAACTCCTACGAGCAGTACTTC.